This T cell receptor (beta chain) is from a study of Graves' ophthalmopathy and Graves' hyperthyroidism. General study points: A roughly 81% specificity and 85% to 90% sensitivity were achieved by a 13-signature model that separated ophthalmopathy from stable hyperthyroidism. The model reached roughly 71% sensitivity and about 72% specificity for predicting ophthalmopathy progression.

Researchers took RNA transcripts and amplified TCR beta CDR3 regions from them. The first-round RT-PCR employed HTBI primers together with the Qiagen OneStep RT-PCR kit. A multiplex PCR was then performed as the second round. TCRdb reprocessed the multiplex PCR reads with MiXCR, giving one entry per CDR3 protein. Altogether about 480,000 distinct CDR3 sequences are present, over 13% being singletons, with the ten largest covering roughly 10%. This CDR3 is built from 15 residues. The J segment lost 4 bases and the V segment lost 2 bases, leaving 8 bases of the junction unmatched. Germline V gene sequence: CDR1 SGHAT, CDR2 FQNNGV. Details on this clonotype: The antigen is not known.

Having ophthalmopathy, the donors showed moderate-to-severe activity, CAS ≥3 and NOSPECS ≥4, with disease lasting under 3 months. This clonotype was obtained from a woman in her twenties or thirties with Graves' ophthalmopathy. The chain is built from TRBV11-2 and TRBJ2-7; 7 bases line up with TRBD2. The sample comprised blood. CDR3 in DNA: TGTGCCAGCAGCTTAAGTGGAGGACTAGGGTACGAGCAGTACTTC. This gives the protein CASSLSGGLGYEQYF.